The 18 T cell receptor beta chains reported below all come from one sample, sequenced in a study of T cells in localized non-small cell lung cancer. Assay: immunoSEQ multiplex PCR; the TCRdb copy retains only in-frame clones and omits some. The sample gives some 55,000 clones, approximately 80% of which show up once; less than 20% is in the top ten. Sequenced here: peripheral blood, sampled before any cancer treatment. The receptors were sampled from a female donor over 55 with stage II squamous cell lung carcinoma.

The genes are TRBV28 and TRBJ1-2, with a weak D call TRBD1 (5 bases). The CDR3 covers 11 residues. Trimming removed 6 bases at V and 10 bases at J, with 12 bases between. The germline V gene has CDR1 MDHEN and CDR2 SYDVKM. CDR3 residues: CASSGGVDYTF. The CDR3 nucleotides read TGTGCCAGCAGCGGAGGGGTCGACTACACCTTC.

V and J are TRBV4-2 and TRBJ1-2, with 7 bases lining up with TRBD1. Germline CDR1 LGHNA, CDR2 YNFKEQ. Trimming at V came to 1 base and at J to 3 bases, leaving 5 bases not matched to a gene. CDR3 length equals 15 residues. CDR3 DNA sequence: TGTGCCAGCAGCCAAGCCCCGGGACAGTACTATGGCTACACCTTC. It is translated as CASSQAPGQYYGYTF.

The CDR3: CASSYEVSVEAFF. CDR3 sequence (DNA): TGTGCCAGCAGTTACGAGGTGTCGGTTGAAGCTTTCTTT. This sequence joins TRBV6-6 and TRBJ1-1; D gene ambiguous. Trimming took off 2 bases at V and 7 bases at J, with 11 bases between the two ends. The germline gives CDR1 MNHNY, CDR2 SVGAGI (reference sequence). The CDR3 extends over 13 amino acids.

The rearrangement links TRBV18 to TRBJ1-1, with D perhaps matching TRBD1 (6 bases). The V gene's germline CDR1 is KGHSH and CDR2 LQKENI. V lost 4 bases to trimming and J lost 1 base, with 10 bases between them. CDR3 length: 14 residues. This CDR3 is CASSQGQQNTEAFF. The CDR3 nucleotides are TGTGCCAGCTCACAGGGACAACAGAACACTGAAGCTTTCTTT.

The V gene is TRBV2, the J gene TRBJ1-1; the D is unclear. This CDR3 spans 13 amino acids. Between the trimmed V and J ends, which lost 6 bases and 0 bases, there was a span of 8 bases. CDR1 SNHLY and CDR2 FYNNEI come from the germline V gene. CDR3 sequence: CASSQYVNTEAFF. CDR3 DNA sequence: TGTGCCAGCAGCCAATACGTGAACACTGAAGCTTTCTTT.

V gene TRBV4-1 combines with J gene TRBJ1-6; D call uncertain. The CDR3 is 16 residues long. The germline V gene encodes CDR1 MGHRA and CDR2 YSYEKL. V lost 6 bases, J lost 4 bases, and 16 bases lay in between. The CDR3 loop reads CASSRREENYNSPLHF. The CDR3 nucleotides are TGCGCCAGCAGTCGACGGGAGGAAAATTATAATTCACCCCTCCACTTT.

CDR3 in amino acids: CASSGGPTSGLYNEQFF. Here the CDR3 DNA reads TGTGCCAGCAGCGGGGGCCCGACTAGCGGGCTCTACAATGAGCAGTTCTTC. The rearrangement joins TRBV9 to TRBJ2-1; 10 nucleotides agree with TRBD2. The V gene's germline CDR1 is SGDLS and CDR2 YYNGEE. J gave up 3 bases and V 3 bases, and 9 bases lay outside the gene matches. The CDR3 is 17 residues long. Drawing the rest from reference TRBV9 and TRBJ2-1, the complete variable domain is DSGVTQTPKHLITATGQRVTLRCSPRSGDLSVYWYQQSLDQGLQFLIQYYNGEERAKGNILERFSAQQFPDLHSELNLSSLELGDSALYFCASSGGPTSGLYNEQFFGPGTRLTVL.

The V and J genes are TRBV2 and TRBJ2-5; 7 nucleotides line up with TRBD2. V shed 6 bases and J 6 bases; nucleotides not matched to a gene: 4. The CDR3 is 12 amino acids. The germline gives CDR1 SNHLY, CDR2 FYNNEI. CDR3 nucleotides: TGTGCCAGCAGCCTAGCGGTTCAGACCCAGTACTTC. This gives the protein CASSLAVQTQYF.

The chain is built from TRBV11-3 and TRBJ1-1; a weak D match, TRBD1 (6 bases). Deletions cut 4 bases from V and 1 base from J, with 10 bases between. The CDR3 sequence is 14 residues long. The germline CDR1 and CDR2 sequences are SGHNT and YENEEA. The CDR3 sequence: CASSSGARNTEAFF. As DNA, the CDR3 is TGTGCCAGCAGCTCGGGGGCGCGGAACACTGAAGCTTTCTTT.

The genes are TRBV4-3 and TRBJ1-2; D not resolved. Trimming left V 3 bases short and J 1 base short, with 12 bases between. CDR3 length: 15 residues. Per germline, CDR1 LGHNA and CDR2 YSLEER. The CDR3 DNA is TGCGCCAGCAGCCAGGCCGCGGGCCATAACTATGGCTACACCTTC. Its translation: CASSQAAGHNYGYTF.

CDR3 amino acids: CASRRETYEQYF. CDR3 nucleotides: TGCGCCAGCAGGCGAGAGACCTACGAGCAGTACTTC. The V gene is TRBV5-1, the J gene TRBJ2-7; no definite D call. Trimming left V 5 bases short and J 2 bases short, with 8 bases between. The CDR3 sequence is 12 residues long. Germline CDR1 and CDR2: SGHRS and YFSETQ.

The chain is built from TRBV5-8 and TRBJ1-2; no clear D. CDR1 and CDR2 from the germline V gene are SGHTS and YDEGEE. The V end lost 4 bases, the J end lost 1 base, and 11 bases lay between the germline ends. The CDR3 covers 14 residues. The CDR3 protein is CASSTRLINYGYTF. CDR3 sequence (DNA): TGTGCCAGCAGCACCCGACTGATTAACTATGGCTACACCTTC.

This rearrangement joins TRBV4-2 to TRBJ1-4, with no clear D. Trimming removed 0 bases from V and 8 bases from J, with 13 bases in between. The CDR3 length is 15 residues. Germline-derived CDR1 and CDR2 are LGHNA and YNFKEQ. CDR3 sequence (DNA): TGTGCCAGCAGCCAAGATGGCCTCCTTTCAGAAAAACTGTTTTTT. Residues: CASSQDGLLSEKLFF.

The chain has TRBV19 and TRBJ2-3; D ambiguous. Trimming removed 6 bases from V and 6 bases from J, with 7 bases in between. Germline V gene lookup returns CDR1 LNHDA and CDR2 SQIVND (reference sequence). The CDR3 is 11 amino acids. The DNA for the CDR3 is TGTGCCAGTAGGCTACTCGATACGCAGTATTTT. Its translation: CASRLLDTQYF.

The chain links TRBV19 to TRBJ2-6; D uncertain. The CDR3 is made up of 15 amino acids. V was cut by 5 bases and J by 0 bases, with 8 bases left in between. Germline V CDR1 and CDR2: LNHDA, SQIVND (reference sequence). The CDR3 DNA follows: TGTGCCAGTAGTGCGGCGAGCTCTGGGGCCAACGTCCTGACTTTC. This gives the protein CASSAASSGANVLTF.

This clone turned up a few times. The rearrangement links TRBV5-1 to TRBJ1-4; 7 nucleotides align to TRBD1. CDR3 length: 13 residues. The germline CDR1 and CDR2 sequences are SGHRS and YFSETQ. The trim removed 1 base at V and 12 bases at J, leaving 6 bases unmatched. CDR3 loop: CASSLSGGRELFF. CDR3 DNA: TGCGCCAGCAGCTTGTCAGGGGGTAGGGAACTGTTTTTT.

The chain employs TRBV6-6 and TRBJ1-3; the D is unclear. Germline CDR1 MNHNY, CDR2 SVGAGI (reference sequence). The CDR3 is made up of 12 amino acids. Trimming took 10 bases from V and 9 from J, leaving 16 bases between them. CDR3: CATFGWESTIYF. The CDR3 region has the DNA TGTGCCACCTTCGGGTGGGAGTCCACCATATATTTT.

The V call is TRBV11-3, the J call TRBJ1-1; 8 positions match TRBD1. V shed 4 bases and J 1 base; nucleotides not matched to a gene: 2. The CDR3 consists of 14 residues. Germline lookup yields CDR1 SGHNT and CDR2 YENEEA. The CDR3 is CASSSGTGNTEAFF. The CDR3 coding sequence is TGTGCCAGCAGCTCCGGGACAGGGAACACTGAAGCTTTCTTT. The entire variable domain, with the rest obtained from reference TRBV11-3 and TRBJ1-1, is as follows: EAGVVQSPRYKIIEKKQPVAFWCNPISGHNTLYWYLQNLGQGPELLIRYENEEAVDDSQLPKDRFSAERLKGVDSTLKIQPAELGDSAVYLCASSSGTGNTEAFFGQGTRLTVV.